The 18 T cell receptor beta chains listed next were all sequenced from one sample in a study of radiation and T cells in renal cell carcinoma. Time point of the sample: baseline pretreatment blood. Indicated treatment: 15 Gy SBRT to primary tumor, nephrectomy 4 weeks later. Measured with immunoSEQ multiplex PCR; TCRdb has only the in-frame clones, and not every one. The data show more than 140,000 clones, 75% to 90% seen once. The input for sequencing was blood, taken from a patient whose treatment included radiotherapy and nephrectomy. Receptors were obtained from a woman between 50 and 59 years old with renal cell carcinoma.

The CDR3 protein is CASSAPLAGGIQYF. CDR3 nucleotides: TGTGCCAGCAGCGCCCCCTTAGCCGGGGGCATTCAGTACTTC. The chain employs TRBV9 and TRBJ2-4; the D gene is possibly TRBD2 (6 bases). Per germline, CDR1 SGDLS and CDR2 YYNGEE. With 3 bases removed from V and 9 bases from J, the gap between germline ends came to 16 bases. The CDR3 totals 14 residues.

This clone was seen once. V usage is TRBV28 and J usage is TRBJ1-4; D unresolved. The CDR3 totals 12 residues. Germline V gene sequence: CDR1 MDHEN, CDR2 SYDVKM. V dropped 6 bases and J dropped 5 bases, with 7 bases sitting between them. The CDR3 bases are TGTGCCAGCAGACCCGGGAATGAAAAACTGTTTTTT. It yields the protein CASRPGNEKLFF.

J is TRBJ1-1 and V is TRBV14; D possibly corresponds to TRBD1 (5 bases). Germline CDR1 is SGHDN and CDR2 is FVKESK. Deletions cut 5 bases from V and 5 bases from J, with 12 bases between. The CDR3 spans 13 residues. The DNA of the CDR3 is TGTGCCAGCAGCTCTCGATGGGGGACTGAAGCTTTCTTT. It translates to CASSSRWGTEAFF.

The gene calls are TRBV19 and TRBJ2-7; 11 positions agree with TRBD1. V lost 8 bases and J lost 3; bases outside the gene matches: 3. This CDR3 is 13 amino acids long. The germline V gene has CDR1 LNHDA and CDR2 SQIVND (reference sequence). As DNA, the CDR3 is TGTGCCAGTTCCGGGACAGGGGGCTACGAGCAGTACTTC. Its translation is CASSGTGGYEQYF.

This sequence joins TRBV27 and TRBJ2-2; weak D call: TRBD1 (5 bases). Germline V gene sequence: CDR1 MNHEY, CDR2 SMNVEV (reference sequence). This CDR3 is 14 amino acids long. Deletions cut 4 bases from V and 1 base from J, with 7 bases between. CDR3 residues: CASSSRVNTGELFF. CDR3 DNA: TGTGCCAGCAGTTCCAGGGTGAACACCGGGGAGCTGTTTTTT.

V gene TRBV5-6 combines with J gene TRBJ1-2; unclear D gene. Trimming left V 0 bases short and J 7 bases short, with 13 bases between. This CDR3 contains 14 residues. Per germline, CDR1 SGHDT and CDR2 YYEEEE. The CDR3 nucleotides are TGTGCCAGCAGCTTGGGTGGGGAGGCGCGTGGCTACACCTTC. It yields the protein CASSLGGEARGYTF.

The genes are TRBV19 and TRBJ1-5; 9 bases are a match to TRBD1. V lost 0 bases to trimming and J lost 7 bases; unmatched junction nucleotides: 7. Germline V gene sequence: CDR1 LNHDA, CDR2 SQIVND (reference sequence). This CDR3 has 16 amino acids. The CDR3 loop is CASSIDGTGYTQPQHF. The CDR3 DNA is TGTGCCAGTAGTATAGATGGGACAGGGTATACGCAGCCCCAGCATTTT.

CDR3 in amino acids: CATQLPGAGETQYF. As DNA, the CDR3 is TGTGCCACCCAACTGCCGGGGGCCGGGGAGACCCAGTACTTC. This chain joins TRBV7-2 and TRBJ2-5; D is tentatively TRBD1 or TRBD2 (6 bases each). Trimming stripped 10 bases from V and 5 bases from J, with 20 bases between. This CDR3 region has 14 residues. CDR1 is SGHTA, CDR2 FQGNSA, per germline.

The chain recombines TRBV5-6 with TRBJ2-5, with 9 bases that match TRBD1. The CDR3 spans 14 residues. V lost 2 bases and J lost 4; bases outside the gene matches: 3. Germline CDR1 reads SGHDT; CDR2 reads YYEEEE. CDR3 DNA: TGTGCCAGCAGCTTTGGGACAGGGATAGAGACCCAGTACTTC. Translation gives CASSFGTGIETQYF.

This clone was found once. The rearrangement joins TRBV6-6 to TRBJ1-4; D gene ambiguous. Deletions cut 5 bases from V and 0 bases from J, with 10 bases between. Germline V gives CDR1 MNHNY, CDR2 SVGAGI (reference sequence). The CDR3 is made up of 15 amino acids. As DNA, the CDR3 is TGTGCCAGCAGTCACGGGCTGCCAACTAATGAAAAACTGTTTTTT. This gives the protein CASSHGLPTNEKLFF.

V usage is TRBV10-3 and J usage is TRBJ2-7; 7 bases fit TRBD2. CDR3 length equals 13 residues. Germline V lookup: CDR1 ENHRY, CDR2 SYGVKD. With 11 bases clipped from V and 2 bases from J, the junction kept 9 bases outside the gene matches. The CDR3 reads CAALAETAYEQYF. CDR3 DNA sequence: TGTGCCGCTCTAGCGGAGACCGCCTACGAGCAGTACTTC.

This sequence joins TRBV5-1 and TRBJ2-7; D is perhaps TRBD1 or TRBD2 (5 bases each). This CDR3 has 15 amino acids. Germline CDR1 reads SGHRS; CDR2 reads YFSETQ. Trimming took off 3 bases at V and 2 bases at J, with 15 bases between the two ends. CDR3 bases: TGCGCCAGCAGCTCTACGCCGGGACCGGCCTACGAGCAGTACTTC. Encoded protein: CASSSTPGPAYEQYF.

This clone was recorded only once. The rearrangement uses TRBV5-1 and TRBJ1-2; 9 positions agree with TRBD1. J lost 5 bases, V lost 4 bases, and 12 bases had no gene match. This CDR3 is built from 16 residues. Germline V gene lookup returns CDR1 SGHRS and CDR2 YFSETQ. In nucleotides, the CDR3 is TGCGCCAGCAGCATGACCACAGGGGGCCGGGAATATGGCTACACCTTC. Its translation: CASSMTTGGREYGYTF.

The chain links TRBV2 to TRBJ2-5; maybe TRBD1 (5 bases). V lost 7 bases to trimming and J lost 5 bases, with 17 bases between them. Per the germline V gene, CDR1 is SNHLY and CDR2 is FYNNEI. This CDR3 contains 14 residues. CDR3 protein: CASKEGHERETQYF. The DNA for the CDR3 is TGTGCCAGCAAGGAAGGACACGAAAGGGAGACCCAGTACTTC.

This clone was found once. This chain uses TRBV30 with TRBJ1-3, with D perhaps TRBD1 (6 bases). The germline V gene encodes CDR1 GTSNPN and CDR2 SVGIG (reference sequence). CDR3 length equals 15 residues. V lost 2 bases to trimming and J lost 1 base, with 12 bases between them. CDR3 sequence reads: CAWSLRGSSGNTIYF. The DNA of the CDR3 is TGTGCCTGGAGTCTCAGGGGCAGTTCTGGAAACACCATATATTTT.

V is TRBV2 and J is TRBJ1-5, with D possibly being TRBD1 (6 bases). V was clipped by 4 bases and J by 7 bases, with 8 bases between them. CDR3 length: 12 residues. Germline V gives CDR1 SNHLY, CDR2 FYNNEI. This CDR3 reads CASSVRGQPQHF. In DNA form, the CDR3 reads TGTGCCAGCAGTGTGAGGGGGCAGCCCCAGCATTTT.

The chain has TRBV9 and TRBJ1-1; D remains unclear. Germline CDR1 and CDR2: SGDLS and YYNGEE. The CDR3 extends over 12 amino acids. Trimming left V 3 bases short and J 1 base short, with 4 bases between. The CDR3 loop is CASSAPNTEAFF. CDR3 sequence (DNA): TGTGCCAGCAGCGCTCCGAACACTGAAGCTTTCTTT.

CDR3 residues: CASSEAITQQYF. The CDR3 DNA reads TGTGCCAGCAGTGAAGCTATCACCCAGCAGTACTTC. The chain employs TRBV2 and TRBJ2-7; D uncertain. V gave up 0 bases and J gave up 8 bases, with 8 bases separating them. Germline CDR1 reads SNHLY; CDR2 reads FYNNEI. This CDR3 region has 12 residues.